Listed below are T cell receptor beta chains from one sample, sequenced in a study of T cell changes during pregnancy in multiple sclerosis. Sequenced by immunoSEQ multiplex PCR; TCRdb stores in-frame clones only, minus some. The sample carries tens of thousands of clones, approximately 90% recorded once. Sequenced here: peripheral blood, sampled in the second trimester of pregnancy. All receptors derive from a female donor with multiple sclerosis, enrolled in a pregnancy study. Each CDR3 is given with its conserved first and last residue. A D gene is named only where the DNA matches it firmly. Rows give clone size only sometimes, using once, few, many, or a class for an expanded clone.

d_gene: NA
j_gene: TRBJ1-1
abundance: NA
v_gene: TRBV7-2
CDR3aa: CASSLEWRGGGTEAFF
CDR3nt: TGTGCCAGCAGCTTAGAATGGAGGGGAGGGGGCACTGAAGCTTTCTTT

d_gene: TRBD1
j_gene: TRBJ2-5
abundance: once
v_gene: TRBV10-1
CDR3aa: CASSDRQGEVETQYF
CDR3nt: TGCGCCAGCAGCGACCGACAGGGGGAGGTTGAGACCCAGTACTTC

d_gene: NA
j_gene: TRBJ1-4
abundance: NA
v_gene: TRBV7-9
CDR3aa: CASSQRTVRHEKLFF
CDR3nt: TGTGCCAGCAGCCAACGGACAGTCCGACATGAAAAACTGTTTTTT

d_gene: NA
j_gene: TRBJ2-5
abundance: NA
v_gene: TRBV7-6
CDR3aa: CASSSGTQETQYF
CDR3nt: TGTGCCAGCAGCTCCGGGACTCAAGAGACCCAGTACTTC

d_gene: NA
j_gene: TRBJ1-6
abundance: NA
v_gene: TRBV9
CDR3aa: CASSVERGSYNSPLHF
CDR3nt: TGTGCCAGCAGCGTAGAAAGAGGCTCCTATAATTCACCCCTCCACTTT

d_gene: TRBD1
j_gene: TRBJ2-1
abundance: NA
v_gene: TRBV18
CDR3aa: CASSPTGLQGNEQFF
CDR3nt: TGTGCCAGCTCACCAACAGGGCTACAGGGGAATGAGCAGTTCTTC

d_gene: TRBD1
j_gene: TRBJ2-3
abundance: NA
v_gene: TRBV9
CDR3aa: CASSVAPTGSTDTQYF
CDR3nt: TGTGCCAGCAGCGTAGCTCCGACAGGGAGCACAGATACGCAGTATTTT

d_gene: NA
j_gene: TRBJ2-2
abundance: NA
v_gene: TRBV5-1
CDR3aa: CASSLPDTGELFF
CDR3nt: TGCGCCAGCAGCTTACCAGACACCGGGGAGCTGTTTTTT

d_gene: TRBD2
j_gene: TRBJ2-3
abundance: NA
v_gene: TRBV19
CDR3aa: CASSLRLAGGRHTQYF
CDR3nt: TGTGCCAGTAGCCTTCGGCTGGCGGGGGGACGCCATACGCAGTATTTT

d_gene: NA
j_gene: TRBJ2-6
abundance: NA
v_gene: TRBV7-9
CDR3aa: CASSFSFSGANVLTF
CDR3nt: TGTGCCAGCAGCTTTAGTTTCTCTGGGGCCAACGTCCTGACTTTC

d_gene: NA
j_gene: TRBJ2-3
abundance: NA
v_gene: TRBV1
CDR3aa: CTSRPPGGVAGVLDTQYF
CDR3nt: TGCACCAGCAGACCCCCGGGGGGAGTAGCGGGGGTTCTAGATACGCAGTATTTT

d_gene: TRBD1
j_gene: TRBJ2-7
abundance: NA
v_gene: TRBV7-2
CDR3aa: CASSAGTGSYEQYF
CDR3nt: TGTGCCAGCAGCGCCGGGACAGGGTCCTACGAGCAGTACTTC

d_gene: TRBD1
j_gene: TRBJ1-3
abundance: once
v_gene: TRBV5-1
CDR3aa: CASSFMGQGSGNTIYF
CDR3nt: TGCGCCAGCAGCTTCATGGGACAGGGTTCTGGAAACACCATATATTTT